The TCR beta chain described here comes from a study of blood T cell repertoires in COVID-19. Study-level information: The samples span acute and convalescent COVID-19 from the United States, Italy and Spain.

Germline CDR1 MGHRA, CDR2 YSYEKL. CDR3 length: 15 amino acids. The V and J ends lost 1 base and 4 bases respectively, with 11 bases between them. Authors' processing steps: Nucleated cell counts were estimated from reference gene primer amplification. Some clones are missing from TCRdb's copy, which holds only in-frame ones; the method was immunoSEQ multiplex PCR. D and trimming come from the DNA, and the V and J calls and clone size come from that table. The repertoire consists of around 300,000 clones, with 89% occurring once and the leading ten covering less than 2.5%. The sample was peripheral blood. The chain recombines TRBV4-1 with TRBJ2-1, with D perhaps TRBD2 (5 bases). This clonotype was sampled from a man over 45 with acute or convalescent COVID-19. Written as DNA, the CDR3 is TGCGCCAGCAGCCAAGTAGGCGGGTTATACAATGAGCAGTTCTTC. Amino acid sequence: CASSQVGGLYNEQFF.